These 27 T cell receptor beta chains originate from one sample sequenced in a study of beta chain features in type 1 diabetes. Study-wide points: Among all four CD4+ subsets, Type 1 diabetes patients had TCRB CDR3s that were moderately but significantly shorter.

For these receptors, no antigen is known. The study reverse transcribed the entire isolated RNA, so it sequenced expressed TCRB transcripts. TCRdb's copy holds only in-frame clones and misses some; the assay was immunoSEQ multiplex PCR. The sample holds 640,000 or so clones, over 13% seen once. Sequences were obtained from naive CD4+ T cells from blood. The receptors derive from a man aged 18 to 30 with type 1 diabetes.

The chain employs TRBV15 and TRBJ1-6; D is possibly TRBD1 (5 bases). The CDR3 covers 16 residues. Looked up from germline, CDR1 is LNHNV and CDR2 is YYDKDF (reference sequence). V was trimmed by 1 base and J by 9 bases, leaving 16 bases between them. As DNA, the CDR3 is TGTGCCACCAGCAGAGGTGGGGCAGGGAGTTCTTCACCCCTCCACTTT. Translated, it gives CATSRGGAGSSSPLHF.

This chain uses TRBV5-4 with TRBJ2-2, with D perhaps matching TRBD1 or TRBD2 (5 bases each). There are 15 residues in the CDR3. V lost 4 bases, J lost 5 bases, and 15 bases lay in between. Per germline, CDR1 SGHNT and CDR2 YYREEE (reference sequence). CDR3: CASSLLGDGTGELFF. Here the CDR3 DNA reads TGTGCCAGCAGCCTGTTAGGGGACGGTACCGGGGAGCTGTTTTTT.

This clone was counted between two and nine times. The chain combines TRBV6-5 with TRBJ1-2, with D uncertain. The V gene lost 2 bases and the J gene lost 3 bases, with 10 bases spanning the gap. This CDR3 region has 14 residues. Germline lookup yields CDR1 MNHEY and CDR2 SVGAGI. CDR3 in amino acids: CASSYRQEDYGYTF. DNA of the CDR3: TGTGCCAGCAGTTACCGGCAGGAGGACTATGGCTACACCTTC.

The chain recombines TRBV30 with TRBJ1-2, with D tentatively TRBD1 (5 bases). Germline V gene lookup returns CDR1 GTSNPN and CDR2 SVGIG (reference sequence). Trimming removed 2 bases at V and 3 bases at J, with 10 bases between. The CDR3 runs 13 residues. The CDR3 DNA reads TGTGCCTGGAGTTCCGGGACGGACTATGGCTACACCTTC. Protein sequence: CAWSSGTDYGYTF.

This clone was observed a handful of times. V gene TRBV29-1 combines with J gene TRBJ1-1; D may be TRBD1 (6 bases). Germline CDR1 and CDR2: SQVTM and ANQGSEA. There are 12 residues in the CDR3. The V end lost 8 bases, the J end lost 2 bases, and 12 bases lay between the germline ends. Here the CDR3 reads CSTGTGNTEAFF. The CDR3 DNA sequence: TGCAGCACAGGGACGGGCAACACTGAAGCTTTCTTT.

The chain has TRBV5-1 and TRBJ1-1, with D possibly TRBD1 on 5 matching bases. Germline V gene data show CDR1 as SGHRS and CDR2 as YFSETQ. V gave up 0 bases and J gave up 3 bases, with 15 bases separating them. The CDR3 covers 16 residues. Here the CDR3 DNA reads TGCGCCAGCAGCTTGGCCCGGGGACGGATAGACACTGAAGCTTTCTTT. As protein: CASSLARGRIDTEAFF.

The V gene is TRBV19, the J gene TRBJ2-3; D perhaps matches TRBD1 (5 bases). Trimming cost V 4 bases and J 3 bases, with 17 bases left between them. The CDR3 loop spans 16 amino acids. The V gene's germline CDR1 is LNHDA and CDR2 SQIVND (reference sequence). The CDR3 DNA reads TGTGCCAGTAGTAACCCCCAGGGTAGGGGAACAGATACGCAGTATTTT. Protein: CASSNPQGRGTDTQYF.

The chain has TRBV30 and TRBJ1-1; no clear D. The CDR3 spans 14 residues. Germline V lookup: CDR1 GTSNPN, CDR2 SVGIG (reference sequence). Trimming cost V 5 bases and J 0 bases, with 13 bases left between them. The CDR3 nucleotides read TGTGCCTGGTCTTATCAGATCATGAACACTGAAGCTTTCTTT. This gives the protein CAWSYQIMNTEAFF.

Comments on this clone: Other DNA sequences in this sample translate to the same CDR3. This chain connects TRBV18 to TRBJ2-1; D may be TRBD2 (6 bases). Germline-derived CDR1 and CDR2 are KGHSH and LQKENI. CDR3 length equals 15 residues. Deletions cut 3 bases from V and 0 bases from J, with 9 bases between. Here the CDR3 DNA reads TGTGCCAGCTCACCCGGGACTGGCTCCTACAATGAGCAGTTCTTC. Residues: CASSPGTGSYNEQFF.

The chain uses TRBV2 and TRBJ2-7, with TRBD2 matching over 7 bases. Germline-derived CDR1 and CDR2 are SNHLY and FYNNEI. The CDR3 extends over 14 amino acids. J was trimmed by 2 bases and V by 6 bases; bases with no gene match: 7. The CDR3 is CASRRGTAAYEQYF. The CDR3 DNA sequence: TGTGCCAGCAGGCGGGGGACGGCAGCCTACGAGCAGTACTTC.

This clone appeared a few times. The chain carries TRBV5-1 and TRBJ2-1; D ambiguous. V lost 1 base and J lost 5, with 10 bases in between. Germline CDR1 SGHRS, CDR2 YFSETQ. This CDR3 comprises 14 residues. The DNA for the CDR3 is TGCGCCAGCAGCTTGAACAGCTTGAACAATGAGCAGTTCTTC. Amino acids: CASSLNSLNNEQFF. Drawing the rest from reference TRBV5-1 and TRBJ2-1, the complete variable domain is KAGVTQTPRYLIKTRGQQVTLSCSPISGHRSVSWYQQTPGQGLQFLFEYFSETQRNKGNFPGRFSGRQFSNSRSEMNVSTLELGDSALYLCASSLNSLNNEQFFGPGTRLTVL.

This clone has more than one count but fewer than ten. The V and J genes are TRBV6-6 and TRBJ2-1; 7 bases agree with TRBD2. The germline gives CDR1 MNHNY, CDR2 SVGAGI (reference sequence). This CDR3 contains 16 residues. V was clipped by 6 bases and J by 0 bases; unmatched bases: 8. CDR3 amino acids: CASRGSSGSSYNEQFF. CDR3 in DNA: TGTGCCAGCAGGGGATCTAGCGGCAGCTCCTACAATGAGCAGTTCTTC.

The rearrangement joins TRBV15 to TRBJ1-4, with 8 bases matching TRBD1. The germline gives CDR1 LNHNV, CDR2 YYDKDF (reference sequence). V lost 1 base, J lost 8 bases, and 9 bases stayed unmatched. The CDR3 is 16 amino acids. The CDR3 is CATSRGQGKYIEKLFF. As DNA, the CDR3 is TGTGCCACCAGCAGAGGACAGGGGAAGTATATCGAAAAACTGTTTTTT.

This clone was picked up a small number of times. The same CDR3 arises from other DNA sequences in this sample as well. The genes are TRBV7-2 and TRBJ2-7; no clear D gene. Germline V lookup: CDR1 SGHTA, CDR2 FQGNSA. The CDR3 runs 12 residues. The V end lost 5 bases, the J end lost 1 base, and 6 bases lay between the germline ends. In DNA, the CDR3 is TGTGCCAGCAGCCTTCAGTCCTACGAGCAGTACTTC. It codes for CASSLQSYEQYF.

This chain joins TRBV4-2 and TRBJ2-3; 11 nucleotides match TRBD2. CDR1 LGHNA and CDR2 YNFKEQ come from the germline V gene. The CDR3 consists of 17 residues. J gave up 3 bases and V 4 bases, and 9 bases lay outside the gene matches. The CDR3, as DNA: TGTGCCAGCAGCCCCCGGGGTAGCGGGGGGGTGACAGATACGCAGTATTTT. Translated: CASSPRGSGGVTDTQYF.

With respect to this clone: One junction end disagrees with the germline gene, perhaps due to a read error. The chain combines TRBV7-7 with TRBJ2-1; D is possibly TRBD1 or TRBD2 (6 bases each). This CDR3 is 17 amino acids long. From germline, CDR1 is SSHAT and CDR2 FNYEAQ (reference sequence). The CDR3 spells CASSLGGIRGPYNEQFF. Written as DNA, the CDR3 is TGTGCTAGCAGCTTGGGGGGAATCAGGGGCCCCTACAATGAGCAGTTCTTC.

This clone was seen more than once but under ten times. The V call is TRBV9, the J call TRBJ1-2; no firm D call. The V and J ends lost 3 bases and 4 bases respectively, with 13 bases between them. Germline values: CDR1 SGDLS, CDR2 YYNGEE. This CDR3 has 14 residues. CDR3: CASSAQTGFYGYTF. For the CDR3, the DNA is TGTGCCAGCAGCGCCCAGACGGGATTCTATGGCTACACCTTC. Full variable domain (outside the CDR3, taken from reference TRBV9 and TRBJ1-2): DSGVTQTPKHLITATGQRVTLRCSPRSGDLSVYWYQQSLDQGLQFLIQYYNGEERAKGNILERFSAQQFPDLHSELNLSSLELGDSALYFCASSAQTGFYGYTFGSGTRLTVV.

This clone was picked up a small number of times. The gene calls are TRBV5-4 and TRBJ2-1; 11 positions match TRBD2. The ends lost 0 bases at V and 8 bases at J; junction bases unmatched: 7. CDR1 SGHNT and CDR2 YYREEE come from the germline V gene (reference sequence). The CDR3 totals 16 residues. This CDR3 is CASSLALAGVNDEQFF. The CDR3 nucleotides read TGTGCCAGCAGCTTGGCACTAGCGGGAGTAAATGATGAGCAGTTCTTC.

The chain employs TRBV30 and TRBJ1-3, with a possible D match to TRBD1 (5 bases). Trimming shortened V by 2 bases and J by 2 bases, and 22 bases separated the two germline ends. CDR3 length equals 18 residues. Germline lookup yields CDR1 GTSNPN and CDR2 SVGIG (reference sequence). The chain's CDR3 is CAWSRRGTPTGTGNTIYF. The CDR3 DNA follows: TGTGCCTGGAGTAGAAGGGGAACTCCTACGGGGACTGGAAACACCATATATTTT. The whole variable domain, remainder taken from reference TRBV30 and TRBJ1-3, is SQTIHQWPATLVQPVGSPLSLECTVEGTSNPNLYWYRQAAGRGLQLLFYSVGIGQISSEVPQNLSASRPQDRQFILSSKKLLLSDSGFYLCAWSRRGTPTGTGNTIYFGEGSWLTVV.

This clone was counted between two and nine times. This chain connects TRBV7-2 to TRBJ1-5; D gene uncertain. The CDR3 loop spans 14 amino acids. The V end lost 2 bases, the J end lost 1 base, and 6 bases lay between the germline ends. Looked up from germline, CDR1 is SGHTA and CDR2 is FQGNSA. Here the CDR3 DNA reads TGTGCCAGCAGCTTAACGCCGAGCAATCAGCCCCAGCATTTT. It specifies CASSLTPSNQPQHF.

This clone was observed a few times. The CDR3 region is CASSLGGGGNQPQHF. The CDR3 bases are TGTGCCAGCAGCTTAGGAGGGGGCGGCAATCAGCCCCAGCATTTT. The V and J genes are TRBV7-9 and TRBJ1-5; 7 bases map to TRBD1. Germline values: CDR1 SEHNR, CDR2 FQNEAQ (reference sequence). This CDR3 region has 15 residues. J lost 2 bases, V lost 1 base, and 2 bases had no gene match.

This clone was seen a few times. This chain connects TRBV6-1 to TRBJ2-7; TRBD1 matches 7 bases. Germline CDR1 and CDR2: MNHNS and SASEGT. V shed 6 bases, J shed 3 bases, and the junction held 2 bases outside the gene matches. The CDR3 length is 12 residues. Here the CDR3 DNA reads TGTGCCAGCAGGGACAGGTACTACGAGCAGTACTTC. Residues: CASRDRYYEQYF.

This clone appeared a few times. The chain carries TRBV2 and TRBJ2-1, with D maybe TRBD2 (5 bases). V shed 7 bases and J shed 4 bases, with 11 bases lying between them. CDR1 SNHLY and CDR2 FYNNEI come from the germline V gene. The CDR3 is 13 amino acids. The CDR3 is CASTPGLYNEQFF. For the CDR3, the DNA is TGTGCCAGCACCCCCGGACTTTACAATGAGCAGTTCTTC.

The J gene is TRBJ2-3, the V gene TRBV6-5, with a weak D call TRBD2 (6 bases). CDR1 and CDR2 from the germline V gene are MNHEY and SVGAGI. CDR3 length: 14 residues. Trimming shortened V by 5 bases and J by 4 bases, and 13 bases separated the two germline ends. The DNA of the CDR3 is TGTGCCAGCAGTGTCGGGGGAGGAGCAGATACGCAGTATTTT. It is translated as CASSVGGGADTQYF.

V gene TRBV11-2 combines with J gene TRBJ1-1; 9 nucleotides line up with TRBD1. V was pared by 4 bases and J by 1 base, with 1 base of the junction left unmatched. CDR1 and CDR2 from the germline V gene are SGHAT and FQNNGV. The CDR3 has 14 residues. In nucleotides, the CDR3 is TGTGCCAGCAGCTGGGGACAGGGGAACACTGAAGCTTTCTTT. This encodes CASSWGQGNTEAFF.

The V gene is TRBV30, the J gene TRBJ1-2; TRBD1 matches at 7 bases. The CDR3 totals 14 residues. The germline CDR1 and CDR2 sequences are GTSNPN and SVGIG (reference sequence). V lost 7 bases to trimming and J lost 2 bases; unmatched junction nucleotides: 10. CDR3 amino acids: CASNGGTENYGYTF. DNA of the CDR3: TGTGCCTCCAACGGGGGGACAGAGAACTATGGCTACACCTTC.

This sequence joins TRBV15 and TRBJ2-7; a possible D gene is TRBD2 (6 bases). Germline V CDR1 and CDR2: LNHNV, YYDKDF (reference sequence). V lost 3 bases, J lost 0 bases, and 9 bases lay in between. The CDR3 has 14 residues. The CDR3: CATSRSGDSYEQYF. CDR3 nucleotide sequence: TGTGCCACCAGCAGGTCGGGGGACTCCTACGAGCAGTACTTC.